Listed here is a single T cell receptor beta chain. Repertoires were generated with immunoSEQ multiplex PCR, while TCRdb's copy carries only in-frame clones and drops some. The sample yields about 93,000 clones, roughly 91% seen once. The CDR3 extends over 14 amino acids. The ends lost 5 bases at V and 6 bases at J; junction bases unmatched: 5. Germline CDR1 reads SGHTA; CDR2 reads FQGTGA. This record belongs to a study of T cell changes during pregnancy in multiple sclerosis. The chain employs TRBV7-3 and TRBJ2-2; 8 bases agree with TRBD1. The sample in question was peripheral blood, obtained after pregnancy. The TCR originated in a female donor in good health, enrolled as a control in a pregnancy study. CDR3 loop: CASSQDRGAGELFF. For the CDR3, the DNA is TGTGCCAGCAGCCAAGACAGGGGCGCCGGGGAGCTGTTTTTT.